The following is a T cell receptor (beta chain) sequence with its context. What it recognizes is unknown. This sample is drawn from a study of immune evolution from preneoplasia to lung adenocarcinoma. Study-wide points: From normal lung to invasive adenocarcinoma, top clone frequencies appeared to decrease. Clonality was highest in normal lung, lower in later-stage lesions apparently.

Profiled with immunoSEQ multiplex PCR; TCRdb holds only in-frame clones, not every one. The repertoire holds roughly 2,700 clones, with 65% to 90% as singletons. The germline V and J ends were trimmed by 3 bases and 8 bases, with 7 bases remaining between them. The CDR3 is 12 amino acids. Germline lookup yields CDR1 MDHEN and CDR2 SYDVKM. Resections took place in Japan or China from about 2014 to 2017. The sequence was obtained from a person aged 60-79 years with lung adenocarcinoma. The specimen sequenced was FFPE adjacent normal lung tissue. The chain links TRBV28 to TRBJ1-4, with a possible D match to TRBD1 (5 bases). CDR3 loop: CASSLRGEKLFF. CDR3 bases: TGTGCCAGCAGTTTGAGGGGAGAAAAACTGTTTTTT.